This T cell receptor beta chain is drawn from a study of PD-L1 blockade in urothelial cancer. Study overall: When patients started atezolizumab around 2014, it was given at 1,200 mg intravenously every 3 weeks. Male patients with bladder-origin urothelial cancer numbered about 90% of the 29. Study-level findings and limits: Lower than median blood TCR clonality before treatment predicted better survival.

The time point was: pretreatment peripheral blood. Each patient contributed between 1 and 8 total time points of blood mononuclear cells, pretreatment and during treatment. As for this clone: Its antigen is currently unknown.

V gave up 4 bases and J gave up 2 bases; unmatched junction bases: 6. CDR3 size: 15 residues. Germline CDR1 and CDR2: SGHDT and YYEEEE. Using immunoSEQ multiplex PCR, the repertoire was profiled, and TCRdb retains in-frame clones only, with some absent. Here the sample spans approximately 50,000 clones, just over 85% being singletons. This TCR derives from a man between 60 and 75 years old with urothelial cancer. Specimen: PBMCs, collected around atezolizumab (anti-PD-L1) treatment. This sequence joins TRBV5-6 and TRBJ1-5; 7 bases map to TRBD1. Here the CDR3 reads CASSARQGRNQPQHF. CDR3 in DNA: TGTGCCAGCAGCGCTAGACAGGGACGCAATCAGCCCCAGCATTTT.